At least ten counts were recorded for the clone carrying this T cell receptor (beta chain). Antigen: not known. It was from 2 million PBMCs stored at -80 C that the unsorted libraries were obtained. The data belong to a study of neurological immune-mediated disorders. For the study at large: Secondary progressive disease was present in 3, and relapsing-remitting disease in about 30, of the approximately 35 multiple sclerosis patients. Whole-study findings and limits: Phylogenetic analysis grouped 18 of 34 multiple sclerosis patients' repertoires together, suggesting a possible repertoire signature.

Germline V gene data show CDR1 as SGHRS and CDR2 as YFSETQ. The CDR3 length is 14 residues. Trimming stripped 4 bases from V and 3 bases from J, with 13 bases between. 5'RACE generated cDNA with 10-nucleotide random UMIs. TCRdb independently ran MiXCR on the 5' RACE reads; one entry per CDR3 protein. Among under 60,000 distinct CDR3 sequences listed, over 3% were seen once. Sequencing was carried out using PBMCs. The receptor was isolated from a man aged 35-49 years with multiple sclerosis. This chain links TRBV5-1 with TRBJ1-2; D perhaps matches TRBD1 (5 bases). CDR3 in DNA: TGCGCCAGCAGCGGATCAGGGTTGGACTATGGCTACACCTTC. Encoded protein: CASSGSGLDYGYTF.